The 11 T cell receptor beta chains listed next were all sequenced from one sample in a study of early T cells in non-severe SARS-CoV-2 infection. MiXCR, applied by TCRdb to the 5' RACE reads, yields one record per CDR3 protein. The table records roughly 100,000 distinct CDR3 sequences, around 13% of them present only once. The sample comprised whole blood. Every receptor here comes from an adult who was a healthcare worker with PCR-confirmed SARS-CoV-2 infection or an uninfected control (not recorded which).

This clonotype was recorded a few times. The genes are TRBV20-1 and TRBJ1-2; perhaps TRBD1 as D (5 bases). V lost 0 bases and J lost 6, with 23 bases in between. The CDR3 extends over 17 amino acids. The germline V gene has CDR1 DFQATT and CDR2 SNEGSKA (reference sequence). The CDR3 spells CSARDEGSSVPSNGYTF. For the CDR3, the DNA is TGCAGTGCTAGAGATGAGGGGTCATCGGTTCCTTCCAATGGCTACACCTTC.

Many counts were recorded for this clonotype. A junction boundary mismatches the germline segment, possibly from a read error. V is TRBV12-3 or TRBV12-4 and J is TRBJ1-3, with D possibly being TRBD1 (5 bases). The CDR3 totals 15 residues. The CDR3 DNA reads as TGTGCCAGTAGTTTAAGGGGAGGGCGCGGAAACACCATATATTTT. This translates into CASSLRGGRGNTIYF.

This chain uses TRBV20-1 with TRBJ2-1; 11 bases agree with TRBD2. The J segment lost 5 bases and the V segment lost 6 bases, leaving 3 bases of the junction unmatched. The CDR3 extends over 13 amino acids. From germline, CDR1 is DFQATT and CDR2 SNEGSKA (reference sequence). DNA of the CDR3: TGCAGTGCCCTGGGACTAGCGGACAATGAGCAGTTCTTC. Translated: CSALGLADNEQFF.

This clonotype occurred many times. The chain employs TRBV2 and TRBJ2-3; D perhaps matches TRBD1 (6 bases). CDR1 is SNHLY, CDR2 FYNNEI, per germline. Trimming took 7 bases from V and 0 from J, leaving 8 bases between them. The CDR3 has 13 amino acids. The CDR3, as DNA: TGTGCCAGCATGGGGACAAGCACAGATACGCAGTATTTT. It encodes CASMGTSTDTQYF.

This clonotype was picked up many times. This chain joins TRBV28 and TRBJ1-1; D remains ambiguous. The CDR3 totals 15 residues. Germline V lookup: CDR1 MDHEN, CDR2 SYDVKM. The V end was cut by 7 bases, the J end by 0 bases, with 15 bases between. CDR3 DNA sequence: TGTGCCAGCACTAGACTTGGGGAAGTGAACACTGAAGCTTTCTTT. Translation: CASTRLGEVNTEAFF.

This CDR3 reads CSADGRRDSYNEQFF. For the CDR3, the DNA is TGCAGCGCCGACGGAAGGCGGGACTCCTACAATGAGCAGTTCTTC. The V and J genes are TRBV29-1 and TRBJ2-1; possible D gene TRBD2, 6 bases. Trimming removed 7 bases at V and 0 bases at J, with 16 bases between. Per germline, CDR1 SQVTM and CDR2 ANQGSEA. The length of the CDR3 is 15 residues.

The sample holds a few counts of this clonotype. The chain employs TRBV27 and TRBJ2-1; D is ambiguous. In germline, CDR1 is MNHEY, CDR2 SMNVEV (reference sequence). The CDR3 has 14 amino acids. With 7 bases removed from V and 8 bases from J, the gap between germline ends came to 18 bases. The CDR3 nucleotides read TGTGCCAGCACCGACCGAGGATCCCCCTATGAGCAGTTCTTC. This sequence encodes CASTDRGSPYEQFF.

This clonotype has a handful of counts. The rearrangement uses TRBV7-9 and TRBJ2-2; no firm D call. Germline CDR1 and CDR2: SEHNR and FQNEAQ (reference sequence). Trimming cost V 5 bases and J 4 bases, with 5 bases left between them. The CDR3 length is 12 residues. The CDR3 DNA is TGTGCCAGCAGCGATATCACCGGGGAGCTGTTTTTT. It is translated as CASSDITGELFF.

This clonotype was counted between two and nine times. The chain recombines TRBV20-1 with TRBJ1-4; D is undetermined. Trimming cost V 2 bases and J 8 bases, with 9 bases left between them. The CDR3 length is 12 residues. Germline V CDR1 and CDR2: DFQATT, SNEGSKA (reference sequence). CDR3 DNA sequence: TGCAGTGCTAGAAGTACGCGGGAAAAACTGTTTTTT. Protein sequence: CSARSTREKLFF.

This clonotype was recorded many times. The J gene is TRBJ2-1, the V gene TRBV7-2, with D unclear. Germline V gene lookup returns CDR1 SGHTA and CDR2 FQGNSA. The length of the CDR3 is 15 residues. The V gene lost 3 bases and the J gene lost 1 base, with 10 bases spanning the gap. The CDR3 DNA is TGTGCCAGCAGCTTCGGAGATTGGTCCTACAATGAGCAGTTCTTC. Translation gives CASSFGDWSYNEQFF.

This clonotype was counted between two and nine times. The gene calls are TRBV4-1 and TRBJ2-7; possible D gene TRBD1, 6 bases. This CDR3 spans 14 amino acids. V lost 2 bases and J lost 2, with 10 bases in between. Germline V gives CDR1 MGHRA, CDR2 YSYEKL. CDR3 sequence (DNA): TGCGCCAGCAGCCAATTATCAGGGGCCTACGAGCAGTACTTC. Protein sequence: CASSQLSGAYEQYF.